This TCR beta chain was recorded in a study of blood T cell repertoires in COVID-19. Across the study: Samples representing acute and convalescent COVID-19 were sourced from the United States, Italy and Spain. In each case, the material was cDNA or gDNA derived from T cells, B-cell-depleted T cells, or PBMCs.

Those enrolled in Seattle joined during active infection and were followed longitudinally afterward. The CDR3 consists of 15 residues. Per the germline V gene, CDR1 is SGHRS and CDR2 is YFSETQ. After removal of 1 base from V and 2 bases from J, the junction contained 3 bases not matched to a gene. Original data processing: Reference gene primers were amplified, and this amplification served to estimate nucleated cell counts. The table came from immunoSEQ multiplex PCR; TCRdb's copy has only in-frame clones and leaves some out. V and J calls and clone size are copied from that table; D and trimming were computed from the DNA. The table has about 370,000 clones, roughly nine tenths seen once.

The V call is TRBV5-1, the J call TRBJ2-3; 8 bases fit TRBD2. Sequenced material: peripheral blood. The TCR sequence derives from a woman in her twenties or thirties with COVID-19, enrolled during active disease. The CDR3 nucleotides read TGCGCCAGCAGCTTGACGGGGGGGCTCACAGATACGCAGTATTTT. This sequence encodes CASSLTGGLTDTQYF.